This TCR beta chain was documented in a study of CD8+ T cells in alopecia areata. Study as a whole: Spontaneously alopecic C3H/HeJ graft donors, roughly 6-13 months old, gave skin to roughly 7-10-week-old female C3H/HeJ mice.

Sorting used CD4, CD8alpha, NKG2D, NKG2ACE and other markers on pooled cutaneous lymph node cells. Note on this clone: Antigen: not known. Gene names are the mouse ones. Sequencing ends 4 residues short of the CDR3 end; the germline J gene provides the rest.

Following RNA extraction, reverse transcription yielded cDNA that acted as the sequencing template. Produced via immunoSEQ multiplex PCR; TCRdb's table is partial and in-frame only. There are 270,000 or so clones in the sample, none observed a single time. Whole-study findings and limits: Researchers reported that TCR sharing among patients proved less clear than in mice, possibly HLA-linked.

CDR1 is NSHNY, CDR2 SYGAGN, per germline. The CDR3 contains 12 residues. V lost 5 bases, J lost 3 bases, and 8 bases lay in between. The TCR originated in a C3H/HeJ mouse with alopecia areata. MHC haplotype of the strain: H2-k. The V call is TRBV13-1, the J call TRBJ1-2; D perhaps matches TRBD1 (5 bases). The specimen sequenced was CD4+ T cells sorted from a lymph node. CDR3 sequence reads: CASRGRDSDYTF. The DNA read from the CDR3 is TGTGCCAGCAGGGGCAGGGACTCC.